This T cell receptor (beta chain) was obtained from a study of blood T cell repertoires in COVID-19. Some clones are missing from TCRdb's copy, which holds only in-frame ones; the method was immunoSEQ multiplex PCR. The table has more than 200,000 clones, around nine tenths seen once. Germline loops: CDR1 LNHDA, CDR2 SQIVND (reference sequence). Between the trimmed V and J ends, which lost 3 bases and 2 bases, there was a span of 17 bases. The CDR3 runs to 17 residues. The chain joins TRBV19 to TRBJ1-5; D is ambiguous. This clonotype originated in a man aged 25-45 years in a cohort exposed to, infected with or recovered from COVID-19 (not recorded which). Input material: PBMCs or T cells enriched from blood (not recorded which). CDR3 DNA: TGTGCCAGTAGTATCTCAGCACGACAAACCGGCAATCAGCCCCAGCATTTT. Translated, it gives CASSISARQTGNQPQHF.